The clone carrying this TCR beta chain turned up a few times. The antigen is undetermined. The data were produced by immunoSEQ multiplex PCR, yet TCRdb's version contains in-frame clones alone and is incomplete. The table has fewer than 100,000 clones, about 68% seen once. These data come from a study of shared clonotypes between healthy human individuals. Study outcomes and limitations: Only blood samples were collected, and tissue repertoires likely differ.

The junction had 9 bases not matched to a gene; V was cut back by 6 bases and J by 7 bases. CDR1 MDHEN and CDR2 SYDVKM come from the germline V gene. This CDR3 region has 15 residues. The V call is TRBV28, the J call TRBJ2-7; 13 nucleotides line up with TRBD2. This TCR derives from a man between 25 and 39 years old in good health. Material for sequencing was memory CD8+ T cells sorted from blood. Subset here: CD45RO+ cells pooled with CCR7-negative TemRA cells. The CDR3 loop is CASRLTSGRVAEQYF. DNA for the CDR3: TGTGCCAGCAGGTTAACTAGCGGGAGGGTAGCTGAGCAGTACTTC.